The sequence of this T cell receptor (beta chain) was determined in a study of identical twins (dated by TCRdb to 2016 to 2017). Study-wide context: The study deep-sequenced TCR alpha and beta repertoires from monozygotic twins, unrelated adults of various ages and cord blood to test whether fetal clonotypes persist. To rule out contamination, replicate twin experiments were performed at different times with different library preparation protocols.

What the study reported, not specific to this receptor: Zero-insertion analyses could be partly confounded by invariant T cells such as MAIT and iNKT, though diverse VJ usage argued against such confounding for most clonotypes. Excess twin sharing in beta out-of-frame sequences was weaker because fewer shared sequences lowered the signal-to-noise ratio. Because the same donors could not be followed over many years, conclusions were based on cross-sectional statistical analysis. Fewer insertions were carried by abundant cord blood beta clonotypes; a weaker similar trend was observed in young adult naive repertoires, while no such trend was observed in memory repertoires. Compared with coincidental sharing between unrelated individuals, out-of-frame TCR alpha sequences shared between twins showed an excess of sequences with low generation probability. Out-of-frame TCR alpha sharing in monozygotic twins was systematically underestimated by recombination models, whereas sharing between unrelated individuals was in agreement with the recombination models.

Inclusive of the bounding cysteine and phenylalanine, the CDR3 is 15 residues long. Solely the CDR3 DNA is kept, with 45 bases framed from the first base. CDR1 and CDR2, looked up from the germline V gene, are MNHEY and SVGAGI. V and J are truncated by 0 bases and 5 bases respectively, leaving an intervening sequence of 13 bases. Of note for this clonotype: Its antigen is unknown. Base qualities are not at hand, and no much larger clone is one base apart.

Library preparation used 5' RACE. The data were produced on an Illumina HiSeq 2000. Template switching introduced a universal primer binding site; the final cDNA contained a unique molecular identifier, enabling accurate counting of TCR cDNA molecules. First-strand cDNA for TCR alpha and beta chains was synthesized from specific primers in the conserved constant-segment region. To control for contamination, each cDNA library was double barcoded with a SMART-Mk sample barcode plus Illumina barcodes. Two successive PCR steps introduced TruSeq adapter sequences along with Illumina sample barcodes. The TCR alpha and beta cDNA libraries were sequenced on the Illumina HiSeq platform using custom primers. The study's processing was this. Unique molecular identifiers were extracted from raw reads with MiGEC, and CDR3 positions were determined with MiXCR. For each individual, recombination models were inferred using an EM algorithm with the repgenHMM and IGoR tools. The analysis of shared clonotypes was done with the tcR package in R, with sharing normalized by the product of cloneset sizes. Out-of-frame nonproductive sequences were analyzed to study raw recombination free of thymic and clonal selection effects. TCRdb applied fastp at Q25 and MiXCR to the public reads, then kept only in-frame beta chains. Rows are combined by CDR3 protein, so each entry shows the most common genes and DNA. The V and J calls come from TCRdb's annotation, not from the publication. A total of approximately 250,000 distinct CDR3 sequences appear in this sample, under 8.5% of them only once. About 14% of the sample is in the top ten clones.

Every donor was a healthy Caucasian. Three pairs of female monozygotic twins, all aged roughly 18 to 29 years, made up the twin cohort. Positive isolation kits from Invitrogen were used to isolate the CD4+ and CD8+ T cell populations. These data were also filed under a second study, of T cells expressing NK-cell markers. The second publication reports: In sorted CD3+CD56+NKG2C+, CD3+CD56+NKG2C- and CD3+CD56-NKG2C+ T-cell subsets from about 8 donors, TCR beta-chain repertoires were profiled. Among the eight sequenced donors, seven were HCMV-seropositive and one was HCMV-seronegative. In several experiments an anti-gammadeltaTCR antibody was added to restrict sorting to alphabetaTCR-expressing T cells. In five to seven donors, the dominant CD3+CD56+NKG2C+ clonotypes were found to rank among the top 10 CD8+ clonotypes and to make up about 1.0-8% of CD8+ T cells. Those dominant clonotypes were again the most abundant among CD3+CD56-NKG2C+ cells in a few donors, at roughly 25-65%. Whether the expanded NKG2C-expressing T cell clones were specific for HCMV antigens was left unclear. Randomly selected healthy volunteers, three men and five women, were used as the eight sequenced donors. HCMV-specific IgG was detected in serum with a commercial ELISA kit to determine HCMV serostatus. MIGEC was used to demultiplex reads and group reads by UMI, and MiTCR was used to assemble and quantify clonotypes. To exclude erroneous sequences, only TCR cDNA sequences supported by at least two reads were retained. The tcR package was used for downstream repertoire analysis, and clonotypes were matched between fractions using CDR3 nucleotide sequence together with V segment. Antigen specificity was annotated against VDJdb with VDJmatch, allowing one amino acid substitution in CDR3.

Rearrangement joined TRBV6-5 to TRBJ1-1; the D gene assignment is ambiguous. The clonotype was recovered from a woman younger than 30 in good health. The source material was CD8+ T cells sorted from blood. The CDR3 is CASSYSAAGETEAFF. The DNA sequence is given as TGTGCCAGCAGTTACTCTGCGGCTGGAGAGACTGAAGCTTTCTTT.